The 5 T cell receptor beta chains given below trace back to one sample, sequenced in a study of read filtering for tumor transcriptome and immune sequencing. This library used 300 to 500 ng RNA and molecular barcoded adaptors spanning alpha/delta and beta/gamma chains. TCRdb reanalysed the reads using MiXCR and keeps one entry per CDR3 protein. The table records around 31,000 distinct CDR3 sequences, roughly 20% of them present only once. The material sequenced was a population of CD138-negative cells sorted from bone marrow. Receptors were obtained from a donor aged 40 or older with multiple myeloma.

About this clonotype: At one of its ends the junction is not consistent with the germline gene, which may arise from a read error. CDR3 in amino acids: CTSSLAGTPSYEQFF. CDR3 DNA: TGTACCAGCAGTTTAGCGGGGACTCCAAGCTATGAGCAGTTCTTC. The rearrangement joins TRBV12-3 or TRBV12-4 to TRBJ2-1; 8 nucleotides agree with TRBD2. This CDR3 has 15 amino acids.

The CDR3 DNA is TGTGCCAGTCATACCAGCCAGCAGACTGAAGCTTTCTTT. It translates to CASHTSQQTEAFF. The genes are TRBV28 and TRBJ1-1; no clear D gene. This CDR3 has 13 amino acids. Trimming removed 9 bases from V and 5 bases from J, with 16 bases in between. The germline V gene has CDR1 MDHEN and CDR2 SYDVKM.

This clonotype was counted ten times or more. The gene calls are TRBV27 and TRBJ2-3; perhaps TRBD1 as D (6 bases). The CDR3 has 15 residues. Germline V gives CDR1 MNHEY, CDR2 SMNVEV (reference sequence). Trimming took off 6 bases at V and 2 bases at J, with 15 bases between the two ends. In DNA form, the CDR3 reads TGTGCCAGCAGCCAAGCCGGACAGCACACAGATACGCAGTATTTT. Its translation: CASSQAGQHTDTQYF.

The CDR3 is CATSDRAGRLHFNYEQFF. The CDR3 DNA reads as TGTGCCACCAGTGATCGGGCGGGGAGACTACACTTTAACTATGAGCAGTTCTTC. This rearrangement joins TRBV24-1 to TRBJ2-1, with D tentatively TRBD2 (6 bases). The germline CDR1 and CDR2 sequences are KGHDR and SFDVKD. CDR3 length: 18 residues. Trimming left V 3 bases short and J 8 bases short, with 25 bases between.

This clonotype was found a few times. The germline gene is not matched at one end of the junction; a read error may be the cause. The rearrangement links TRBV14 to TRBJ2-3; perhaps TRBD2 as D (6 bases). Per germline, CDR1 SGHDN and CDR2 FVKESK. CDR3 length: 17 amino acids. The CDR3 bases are TGTTCCAGCAGCCAAGATCCTGCGGGGTCTAGAACAGATACGCAGTATTTT. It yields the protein CSSSQDPAGSRTDTQYF.